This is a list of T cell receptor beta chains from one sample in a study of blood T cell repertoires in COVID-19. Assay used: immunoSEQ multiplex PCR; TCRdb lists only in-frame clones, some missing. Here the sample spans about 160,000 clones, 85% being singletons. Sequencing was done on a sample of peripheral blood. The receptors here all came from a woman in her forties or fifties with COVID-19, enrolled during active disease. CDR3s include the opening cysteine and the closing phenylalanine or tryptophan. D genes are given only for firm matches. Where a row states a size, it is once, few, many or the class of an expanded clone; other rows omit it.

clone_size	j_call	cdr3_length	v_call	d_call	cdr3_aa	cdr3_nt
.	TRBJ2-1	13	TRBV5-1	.	CASSENEYNEQFF	TGCGCCAGCAGTGAGAATGAATACAATGAGCAGTTCTTC
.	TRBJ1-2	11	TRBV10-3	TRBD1	CAAGQDYGYTF	TGTGCCGCGGGACAGGACTATGGCTACACCTTC
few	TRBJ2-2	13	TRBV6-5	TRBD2	CASTRSGAGELFF	TGTGCCAGCACTCGTAGCGGGGCCGGGGAGCTGTTTTTT
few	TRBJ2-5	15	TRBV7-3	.	CASSLGRAGQETQYF	TGTGCCAGCAGCTTGGGGCGGGCGGGGCAAGAGACCCAGTACTTC
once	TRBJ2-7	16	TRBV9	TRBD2	CASSVAGTSGSYEQYF	TGTGCCAGCAGCGTAGCCGGGACTAGCGGCTCCTACGAGCAGTACTTC
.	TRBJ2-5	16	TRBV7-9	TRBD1	CASSLVSGTGGETQYF	TGTGCCAGCAGCTTAGTTTCCGGGACAGGAGGAGAGACCCAGTACTTC
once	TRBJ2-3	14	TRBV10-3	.	CAISESTGTDTQYF	TGTGCCATCAGTGAGTCGACCGGGACTGATACGCAGTATTTT
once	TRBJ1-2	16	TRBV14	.	CASSPRGSSSNYGYTF	TGTGCCAGCAGCCCTCGGGGGAGTAGCAGTAACTATGGCTACACCTTC
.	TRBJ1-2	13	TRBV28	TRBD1	CASIAGDRGGYTF	TGTGCCAGCATCGCCGGGGACAGGGGAGGGTACACCTTC
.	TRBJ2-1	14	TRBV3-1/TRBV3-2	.	CASSQESQGHEQFF	TGTGCCAGCAGCCAAGAAAGCCAGGGGCATGAGCAGTTCTTC
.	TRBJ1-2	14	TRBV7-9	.	CASSLATQGLGYTF	TGTGCCAGCAGCTTAGCGACCCAGGGGCTAGGCTACACCTTC
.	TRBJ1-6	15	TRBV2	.	CASSVGTIYNSPLHF	TGTGCCAGCAGTGTGGGGACTATCTATAATTCACCCCTCCACTTT
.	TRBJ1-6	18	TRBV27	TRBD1	CASSLGPGDSSYNSPLHF	TGTGCCAGCAGTTTGGGCCCAGGGGACAGCTCCTATAATTCACCCCTCCACTTT
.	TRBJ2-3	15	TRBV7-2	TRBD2	CASSLERGGRDTQYF	TGTGCCAGCAGCTTAGAGCGGGGGGGCCGGGATACGCAGTATTTT
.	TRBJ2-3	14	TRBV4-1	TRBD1	CASSRGQGPDTQYF	TGCGCCAGCAGCCGGGGACAGGGGCCAGATACGCAGTATTTT
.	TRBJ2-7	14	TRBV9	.	CASSVSGSGNEQYF	TGTGCCAGCAGCGTGTCCGGGTCTGGTAACGAGCAGTACTTC
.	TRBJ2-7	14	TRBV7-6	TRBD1	CASSLDYRGIEQYF	TGTGCCAGCAGCTTAGACTACAGGGGGATCGAGCAGTACTTC